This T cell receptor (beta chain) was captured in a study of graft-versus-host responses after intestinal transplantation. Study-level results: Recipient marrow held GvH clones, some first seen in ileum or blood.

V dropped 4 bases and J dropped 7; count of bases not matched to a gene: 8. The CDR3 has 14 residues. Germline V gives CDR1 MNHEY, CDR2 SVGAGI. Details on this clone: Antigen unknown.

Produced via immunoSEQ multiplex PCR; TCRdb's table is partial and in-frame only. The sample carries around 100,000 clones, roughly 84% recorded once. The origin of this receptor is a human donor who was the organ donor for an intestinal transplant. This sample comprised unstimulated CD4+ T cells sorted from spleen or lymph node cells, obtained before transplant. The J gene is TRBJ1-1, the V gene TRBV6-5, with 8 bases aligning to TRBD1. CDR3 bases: TGTGCCAGCAGTTCCGGACAGGGAAGGGGTGAAGCTTTCTTT. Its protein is CASSSGQGRGEAFF.